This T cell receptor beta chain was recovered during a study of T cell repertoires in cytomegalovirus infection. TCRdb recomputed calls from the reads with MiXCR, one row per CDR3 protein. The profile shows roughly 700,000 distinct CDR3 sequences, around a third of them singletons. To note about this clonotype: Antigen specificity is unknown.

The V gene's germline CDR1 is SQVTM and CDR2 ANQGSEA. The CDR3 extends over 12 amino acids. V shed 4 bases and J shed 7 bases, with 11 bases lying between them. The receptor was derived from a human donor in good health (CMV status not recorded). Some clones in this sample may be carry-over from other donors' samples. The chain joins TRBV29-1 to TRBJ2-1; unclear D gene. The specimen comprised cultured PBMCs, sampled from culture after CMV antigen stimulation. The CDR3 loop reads CSVVWASNEQFF. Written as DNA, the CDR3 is TGCAGCGTTGTCTGGGCCAGTAATGAGCAGTTCTTC.